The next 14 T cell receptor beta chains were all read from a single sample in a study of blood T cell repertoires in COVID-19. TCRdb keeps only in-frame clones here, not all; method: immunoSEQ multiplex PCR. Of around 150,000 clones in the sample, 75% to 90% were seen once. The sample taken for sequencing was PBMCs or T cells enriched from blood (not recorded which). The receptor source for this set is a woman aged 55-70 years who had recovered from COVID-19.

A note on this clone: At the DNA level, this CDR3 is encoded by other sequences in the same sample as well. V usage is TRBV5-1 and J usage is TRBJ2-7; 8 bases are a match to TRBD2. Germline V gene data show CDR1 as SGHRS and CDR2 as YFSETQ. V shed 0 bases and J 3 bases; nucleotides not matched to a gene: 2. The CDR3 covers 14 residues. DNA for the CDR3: TGCGCCAGCAGCTTGGCGAGCGGGAGCTACGAGCAGTACTTC. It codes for CASSLASGSYEQYF.

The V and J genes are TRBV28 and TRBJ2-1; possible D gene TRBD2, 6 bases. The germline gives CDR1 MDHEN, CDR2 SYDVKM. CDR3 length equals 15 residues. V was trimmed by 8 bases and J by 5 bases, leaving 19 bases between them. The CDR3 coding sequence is TGTGCCAGCTCCACTGGTAGCGGCTTAAACAATGAGCAGTTCTTC. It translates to CASSTGSGLNNEQFF.

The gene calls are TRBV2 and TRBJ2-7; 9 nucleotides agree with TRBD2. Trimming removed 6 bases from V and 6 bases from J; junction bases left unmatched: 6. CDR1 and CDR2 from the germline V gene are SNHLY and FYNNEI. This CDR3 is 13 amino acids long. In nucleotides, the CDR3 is TGTGCCAGCAGGGCCGGGACTAGCTCCGAGCAGTACTTC. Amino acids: CASRAGTSSEQYF.

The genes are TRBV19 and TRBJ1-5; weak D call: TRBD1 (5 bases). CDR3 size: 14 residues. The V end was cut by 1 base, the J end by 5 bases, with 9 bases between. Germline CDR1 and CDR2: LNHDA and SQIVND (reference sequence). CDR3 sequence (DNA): TGTGCCAGTAGTATAGTTTGGGGGGATCAGCCCCAGCATTTT. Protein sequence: CASSIVWGDQPQHF.

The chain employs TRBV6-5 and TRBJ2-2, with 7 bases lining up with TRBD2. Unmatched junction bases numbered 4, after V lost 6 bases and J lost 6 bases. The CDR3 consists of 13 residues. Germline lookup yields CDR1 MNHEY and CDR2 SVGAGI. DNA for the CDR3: TGTGCCAGCAGGCCGCTAGCGGCCGGGGAGCTGTTTTTT. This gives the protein CASRPLAAGELFF.

The CDR3 bases are TGTGCCAGCAGCGTGGGGGGGGGCTCGACAGCACCCCTCCACTTT. Its protein is CASSVGGGSTAPLHF. The rearrangement links TRBV2 to TRBJ1-6; weak D call: TRBD1 (6 bases). The germline CDR1 and CDR2 sequences are SNHLY and FYNNEI. The CDR3 length is 15 residues. V lost 6 bases to trimming and J lost 11 bases, with 20 bases between them.

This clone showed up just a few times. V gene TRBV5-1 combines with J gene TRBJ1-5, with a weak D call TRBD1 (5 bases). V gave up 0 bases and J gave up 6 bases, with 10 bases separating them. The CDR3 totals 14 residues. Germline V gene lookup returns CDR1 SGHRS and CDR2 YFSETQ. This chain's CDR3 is CASSLAGDGQPQHF. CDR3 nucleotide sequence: TGCGCCAGCAGCTTGGCGGGGGACGGTCAGCCCCAGCATTTT.

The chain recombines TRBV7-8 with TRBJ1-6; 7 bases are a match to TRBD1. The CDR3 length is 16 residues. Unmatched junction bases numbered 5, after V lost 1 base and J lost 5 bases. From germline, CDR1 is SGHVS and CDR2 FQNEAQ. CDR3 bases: TGTGCCAGCAGCTTAGAGTCGACAGGGAATAATTCACCCCTCCACTTT. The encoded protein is CASSLESTGNNSPLHF.

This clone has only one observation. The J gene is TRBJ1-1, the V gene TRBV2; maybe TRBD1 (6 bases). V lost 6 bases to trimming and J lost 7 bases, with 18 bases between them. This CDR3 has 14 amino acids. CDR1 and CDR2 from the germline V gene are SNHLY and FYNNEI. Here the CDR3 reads CASRATGFTSEAFF. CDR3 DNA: TGTGCCAGCAGGGCCACAGGGTTCACAAGTGAAGCTTTCTTT.

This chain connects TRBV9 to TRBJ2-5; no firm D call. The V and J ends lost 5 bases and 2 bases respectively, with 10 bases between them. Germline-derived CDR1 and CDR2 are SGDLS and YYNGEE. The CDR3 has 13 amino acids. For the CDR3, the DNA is TGTGCCAGCAGTACGGCGGTACAAGAGACCCAGTACTTC. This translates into CASSTAVQETQYF.

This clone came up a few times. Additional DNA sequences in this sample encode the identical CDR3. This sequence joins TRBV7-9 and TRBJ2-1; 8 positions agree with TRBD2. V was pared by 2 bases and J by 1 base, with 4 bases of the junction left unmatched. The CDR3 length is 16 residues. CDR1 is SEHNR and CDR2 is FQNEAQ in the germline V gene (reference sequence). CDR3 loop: CASSLSLAGSYNEQFF. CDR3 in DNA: TGTGCCAGCAGCTTAAGTTTAGCGGGGTCCTACAATGAGCAGTTCTTC.

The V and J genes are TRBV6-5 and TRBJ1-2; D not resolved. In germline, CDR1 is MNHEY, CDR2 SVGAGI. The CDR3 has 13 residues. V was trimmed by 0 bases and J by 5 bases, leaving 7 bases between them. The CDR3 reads CASSYSTGYGYTF. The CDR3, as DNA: TGTGCCAGCAGTTACTCGACGGGATATGGCTACACCTTC.

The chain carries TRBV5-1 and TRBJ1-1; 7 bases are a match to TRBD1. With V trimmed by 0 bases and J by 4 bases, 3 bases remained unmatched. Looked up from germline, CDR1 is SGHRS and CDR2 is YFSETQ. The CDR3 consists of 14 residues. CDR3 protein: CASSLGTGATEAFF. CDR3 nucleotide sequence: TGCGCCAGCAGCTTGGGTACAGGGGCCACTGAAGCTTTCTTT.

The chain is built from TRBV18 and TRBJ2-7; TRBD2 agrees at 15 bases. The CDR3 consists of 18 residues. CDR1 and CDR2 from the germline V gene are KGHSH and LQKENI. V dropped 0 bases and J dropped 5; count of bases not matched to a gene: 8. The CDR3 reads CASSPPGLAGGPFNEQYF. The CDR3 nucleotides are TGTGCCAGCTCACCACCCGGACTAGCGGGAGGGCCTTTCAACGAGCAGTACTTC.